This T cell receptor (beta chain) was sequenced in a study of T cell clonotyping in hematopoietic cell transplantation. Points from the study as a whole: Pathologically expanded recipient clonotypes increased progressively from day 30 to day 180 as diversity fell. Cells were unsorted, so CD4 and CD8 contributions were not separated.

Sequenced by immunoSEQ multiplex PCR; TCRdb stores in-frame clones only, minus some. The data contain fewer than 15,000 clones, roughly 92% of them singletons. The CDR3 is 13 amino acids. V was clipped by 5 bases and J by 0 bases, with 5 bases between them. Germline V gene lookup returns CDR1 SEHNR and CDR2 FQNEAQ (reference sequence). Of note for this clone: What it binds is not known.

The sample was PBMCs, taken 100 days after allogeneic stem cell transplant. This clonotype originated in a female patient aged 45-65 years who had an allogeneic stem cell transplant from an unrelated donor, so the T cells may come from the graft donor. Some clones in this sample may be carry-over from other donors' samples. The chain recombines TRBV7-9 with TRBJ2-1, with D unclear. As DNA, the CDR3 is TGTGCCAGCAGCCCGAGCTCCTACAATGAGCAGTTCTTC. The encoded protein is CASSPSSYNEQFF.